This T cell receptor beta chain was obtained from a study of shared clonotypes between healthy human individuals. Study results and limitations: Generation of non-shared clonotypes was less probable than generation of clonotypes shared by all four donors.

About this clone: Its specificity is unknown.

The germline gives CDR1 PRHDT, CDR2 FYEKMQ (reference sequence). V was pared by 4 bases and J by 9 bases, with 7 bases of the junction left unmatched. CDR3 length: 13 residues. Partitioning of CD4+ cells yielded a CD45RA+ naive subset and a CD45RA-negative memory subset. Each subset's genomic DNA was split evenly across several immunoSEQ plates. Profiled with immunoSEQ multiplex PCR; TCRdb holds only in-frame clones, not every one. This sample has under 2.5 million clones, with approximately 90% found just once. The sequence was collected from a man between 18 and 29 years old in good health. Some clones in this sample may be carry-over from other donors' samples. The sequencing input was naive CD4+ T cells from PBMCs. Subset indicated: CD45RA+ positively selected. The V call is TRBV13, the J call TRBJ2-5, with TRBD1 matching 8 bases. The CDR3 protein is CASSSGGKRAQYF. CDR3 in DNA: TGTGCCAGCAGCTCAGGGGGCAAGAGGGCCCAGTACTTC.